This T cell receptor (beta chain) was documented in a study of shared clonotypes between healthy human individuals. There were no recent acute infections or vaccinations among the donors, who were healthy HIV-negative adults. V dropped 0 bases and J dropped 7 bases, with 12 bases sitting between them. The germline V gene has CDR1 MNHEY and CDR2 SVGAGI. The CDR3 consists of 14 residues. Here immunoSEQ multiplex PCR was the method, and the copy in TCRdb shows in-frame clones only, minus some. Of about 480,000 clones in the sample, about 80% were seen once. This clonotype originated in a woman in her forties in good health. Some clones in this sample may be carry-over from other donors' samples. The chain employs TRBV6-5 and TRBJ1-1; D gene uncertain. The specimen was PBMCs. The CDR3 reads CASSYSRAVIEAFF. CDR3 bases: TGTGCCAGCAGTTACTCGAGGGCAGTGATTGAAGCTTTCTTT.